This TCR beta chain was identified during a study of T cells in Graves' hyperthyroidism and ophthalmopathy. TCR beta CDR3 sequences were amplified from RNA transcripts. An initial round of RT-PCR targeting the TCR CDR3 relied on the HTBI primer set. TCRdb re-called the multiplex PCR reads through MiXCR, storing one row per CDR3 protein. The table shows around 700,000 distinct CDR3 sequences, with roughly 20% occurring only once. V was pared by 5 bases and J by 6 bases, with 5 bases between. Germline lookup yields CDR1 MNHEY and CDR2 SMNVEV (reference sequence). The CDR3 runs 11 residues. In its sample, this clonotype was seen a few times.

Sample: blood. This TCR came from a woman between 50 and 59 years old with Graves' hyperthyroidism that later progressed to Graves' ophthalmopathy. The rearrangement joins TRBV27 to TRBJ2-1; D is ambiguous. CDR3: CASSESNEQFF. DNA for the CDR3: TGTGCCAGCAGTGAAAGCAATGAGCAGTTCTTC.